This entry concerns a single T cell receptor (beta chain). Its antigen is undetermined. This specimen comes from a study of OX40 agonist ivuxolimab in advanced cancers. Trimming removed 5 bases at V and 0 bases at J, with 19 bases between. The CDR3 runs to 17 residues. Germline lookup yields CDR1 SGHTA and CDR2 FQGTGA. Using immunoSEQ multiplex PCR, the repertoire was profiled, and TCRdb retains in-frame clones only, with some absent. Among approximately 160,000 clones, 85% to 95% were seen once, and the ten largest hold approximately 0.32%. Findings and limits, study-wide: Among the lowest levels of clonal expansion were found in partial responders at 0.1-3.0 mg/kg.

This material consisted of CD4+ or CD8+ T cells sorted from blood, taken in a trial of the OX40 agonist ivuxolimab. The gene calls are TRBV7-3 and TRBJ1-2, with TRBD1 as a possible D gene (6 bases). The sequence derives from an adult with an advanced solid tumor such as melanoma, head and neck, liver or kidney cancer. The CDR3 region is CASSPLPWQGTNYGYTF. Here the CDR3 DNA reads TGTGCCAGCAGCCCCCTCCCCTGGCAGGGGACTAACTATGGCTACACCTTC. Full variable domain (outside the CDR3, taken from reference TRBV7-3 and TRBJ1-2): GAGVSQTPSNKVTEKGKYVELRCDPISGHTALYWYRQSLGQGPEFLIYFQGTGAADDSGLPNDRFFAVRPEGSVSTLKIQRTERGDSAVYLCASSPLPWQGTNYGYTFGSGTRLTVV.